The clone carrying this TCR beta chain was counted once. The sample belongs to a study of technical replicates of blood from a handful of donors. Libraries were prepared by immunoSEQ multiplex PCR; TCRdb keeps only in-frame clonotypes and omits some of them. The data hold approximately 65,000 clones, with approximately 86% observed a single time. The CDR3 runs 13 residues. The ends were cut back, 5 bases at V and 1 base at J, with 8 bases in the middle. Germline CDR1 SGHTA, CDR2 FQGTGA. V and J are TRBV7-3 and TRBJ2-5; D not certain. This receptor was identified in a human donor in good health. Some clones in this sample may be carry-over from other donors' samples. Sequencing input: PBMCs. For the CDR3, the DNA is TGTGCCAGCAGCAGTGAGATCCAAGAGACCCAGTACTTC. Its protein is CASSSEIQETQYF.